The T cell receptor (beta chain) under discussion was sequenced for a study of T-cell reconstitution after alpha-beta-depleted transplantation in children. V gave up 6 bases and J gave up 1 base, with 16 bases separating them. The CDR3 covers 16 residues. Concerning this clonotype: Its antigen is still unknown.

The library targeted TCRbeta and was prepared with unique molecular identifiers. Via MiXCR, TCRdb re-called the PCR reads, giving one row per CDR3 protein. The sample holds about a million distinct CDR3 sequences, around 30% seen once. Notes on the study in general: The study reportedly traced alpha-beta T cells about two months after transplant to several hundred expanded graft clones. Surviving thymic progenitors and recipient T cells were the source of high TCRbeta diversity at day 60 in some patients.

The starting material was PBMCs, mostly from graft donor cells, obtained 360 days after TCRalphabeta/CD19-depleted stem cell transplant. This clonotype was sampled from a boy under three years old who had a stem cell transplant for SCID, so the T cells may come from the graft donor. This chain uses TRBV12-3 or TRBV12-4 with TRBJ2-1; maybe TRBD2 (5 bases). The CDR3 loop reads CASSHRAGGSYNEQFF. The CDR3 nucleotides are TGTGCCAGCAGCCACCGTGCGGGCGGATCCTACAATGAGCAGTTCTTC.